This record covers a single TCR beta chain. Its antigen is still unknown. Researchers ran the PCR with 60 Vbeta and 13 Jbeta primers. Generated by immunoSEQ multiplex PCR, the TCRdb table keeps only in-frame clones and is missing some. The sample holds 200,000 to 250,000 clones, around 88% seen once. The sample belongs to a study of cytomegalovirus exposure and HLA in healthy donors. Overall study findings and caveats: There were around 160 TCR beta chains listed as cytomegalovirus-associated.

The germline V gene encodes CDR1 LNHDA and CDR2 SQIVND (reference sequence). This CDR3 has 14 amino acids. The ends were cut back, 5 bases at V and 1 base at J, with 8 bases in the middle. The chain links TRBV19 to TRBJ2-2; D not certain. The TCR sequence derives from a woman aged 18 to 35 in good health and CMV-seronegative. The specimen was PBMCs. The CDR3 DNA reads as TGTGCCAGTAGTTTAGCAGGGAACACCGGGGAGCTGTTTTTT. Translated, it gives CASSLAGNTGELFF. Based on the CDR3 plus reference TRBV19 and TRBJ2-2, the full variable domain is DGGITQSPKYLFRKEGQNVTLSCEQNLNHDAMYWYRQDPGQGLRLIYYSQIVNDFQKGDIAEGYSVSREKKESFPLTVTSAQKNPTAFYLCASSLAGNTGELFFGEGSRLTVL.